This T cell receptor beta chain came from a study of blood T cell repertoires in COVID-19. Study-level background: The origin of the acute and convalescent COVID-19 samples was the United States, Italy and Spain. PBMCs, B-cell-depleted T cells, or T cells were the source of the cDNA or gDNA that made up the material.

Original processing methods: Amplifying reference gene primers gave estimates of nucleated cell counts. The assay was immunoSEQ multiplex PCR, and TCRdb's table has in-frame clones only and misses some. Clonal size and the V and J genes are those of that table, whereas D and trimming came from the DNA. The data show approximately 160,000 clones, with about 81% seen just once and less than 20% held by the top ten. The CDR3 sequence is 15 residues long. Germline CDR1 SGHDT, CDR2 YYEEEE. Trimming pared 0 bases from V and 0 bases from J, leaving 10 bases between. This rearrangement joins TRBV5-6 to TRBJ2-7, with TRBD1 as a possible D gene (5 bases). Material: peripheral blood. The clonotype comes from a woman at least 80 years old with acute or convalescent COVID-19. CDR3 sequence reads: CASSLDWGSSYEQYF. CDR3 coding DNA: TGTGCCAGCAGCTTGGATTGGGGCAGCTCCTACGAGCAGTACTTC. The full variable domain, completed using reference TRBV5-6 and TRBJ2-7, is DAGVTQSPTHLIKTRGQQVTLRCSPKSGHDTVSWYQQALGQGPQFIFQYYEEEERQRGNFPDRFSGHQFPNYSSELNVNALLLGDSALYLCASSLDWGSSYEQYFGPGTRLTVT.